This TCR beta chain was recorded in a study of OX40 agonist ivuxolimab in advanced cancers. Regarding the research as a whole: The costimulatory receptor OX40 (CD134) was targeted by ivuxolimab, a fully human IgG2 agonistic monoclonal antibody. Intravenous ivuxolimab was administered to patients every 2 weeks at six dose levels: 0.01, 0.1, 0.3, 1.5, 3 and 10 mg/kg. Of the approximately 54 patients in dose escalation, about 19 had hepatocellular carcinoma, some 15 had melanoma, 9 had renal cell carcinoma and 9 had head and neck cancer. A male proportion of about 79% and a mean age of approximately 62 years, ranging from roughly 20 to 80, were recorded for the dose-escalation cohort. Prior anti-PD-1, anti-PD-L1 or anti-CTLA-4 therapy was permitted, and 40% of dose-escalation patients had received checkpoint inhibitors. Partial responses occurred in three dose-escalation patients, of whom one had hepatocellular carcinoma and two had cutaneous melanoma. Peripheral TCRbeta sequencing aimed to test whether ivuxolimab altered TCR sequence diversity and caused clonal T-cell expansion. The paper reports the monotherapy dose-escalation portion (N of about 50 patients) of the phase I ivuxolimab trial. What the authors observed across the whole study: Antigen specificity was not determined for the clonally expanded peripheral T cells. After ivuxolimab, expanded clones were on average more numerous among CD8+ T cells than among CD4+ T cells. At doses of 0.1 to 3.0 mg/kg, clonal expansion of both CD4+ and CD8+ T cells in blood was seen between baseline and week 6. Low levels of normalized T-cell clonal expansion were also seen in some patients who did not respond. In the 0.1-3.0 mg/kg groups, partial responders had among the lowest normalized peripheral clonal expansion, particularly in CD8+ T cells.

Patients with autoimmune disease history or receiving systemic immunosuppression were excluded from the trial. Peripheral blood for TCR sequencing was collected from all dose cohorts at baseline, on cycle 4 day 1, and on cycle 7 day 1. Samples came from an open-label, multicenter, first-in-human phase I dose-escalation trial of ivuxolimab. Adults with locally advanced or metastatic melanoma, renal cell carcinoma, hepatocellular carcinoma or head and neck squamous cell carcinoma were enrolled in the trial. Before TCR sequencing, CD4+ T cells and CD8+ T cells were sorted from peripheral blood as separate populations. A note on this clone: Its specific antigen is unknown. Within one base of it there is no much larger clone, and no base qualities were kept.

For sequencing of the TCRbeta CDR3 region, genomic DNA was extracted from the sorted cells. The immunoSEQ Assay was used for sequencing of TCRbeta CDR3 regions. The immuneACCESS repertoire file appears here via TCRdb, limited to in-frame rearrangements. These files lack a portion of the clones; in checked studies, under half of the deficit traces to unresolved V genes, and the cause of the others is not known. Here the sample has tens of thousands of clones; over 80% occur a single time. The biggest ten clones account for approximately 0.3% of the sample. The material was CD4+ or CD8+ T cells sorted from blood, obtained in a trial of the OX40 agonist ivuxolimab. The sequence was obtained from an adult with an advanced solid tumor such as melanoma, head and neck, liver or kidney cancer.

The nucleotides are TGTGCCAGCAATATTGGCAGGGTCAGTAATGAGCAGTTCTTC. It translates as CASNIGRVSNEQFF. Rearrangement joined TRBV28 to TRBJ2-1, with TRBD1 as a weak D call on 5 bases. The CDR3 numbers 14 residues from cysteine through phenylalanine. Of all the DNA, just the CDR3 is kept, 42 bases in frame from base 1. CDR1 and CDR2, per the germline V gene, are MDHEN and SYDVKM. The germline ends are 17 bases apart after V is trimmed by 7 bases and J by 7 bases.